What follows describes a single TCR beta chain. The antigen remains unidentified. TCRdb keeps only in-frame clones here, not all; method: immunoSEQ multiplex PCR. The table lists roughly 390,000 clones, 70% to 90% of them singletons. The data stem from a study of Ad26.COV2.S vaccination and SARS-CoV-2 variants. As for the study in general: Donor allocation was to the COV1001 Ad26.COV2.S trial arm.

The germline gives CDR1 GTSNPN, CDR2 SVGIG (reference sequence). The CDR3 extends over 10 amino acids. Trimming left V 2 bases short and J 8 bases short, with 7 bases between. Study-level results: Responses of spike-specific T cells (both CD8+ and CD4+) reportedly showed substantial breadth after vaccination. Vaccinated individuals (as opposed to placebo recipients) had higher spike-specific TCR breadth.

Treatment denoted: some 20 received Ad26.COV2.S at low or high dose, single or two shots; 5 received placebo; per-sample allocation not given. Day 63 following the first vaccine or placebo injection was when the samples were taken. The shot given was an Ad26 vector that makes Wuhan-strain SARS-CoV-2 spike. The sequence came from a person aged 18-65 years who received the Ad26.COV2.S COVID-19 vaccine or a placebo. The sample here was peripheral blood, taken in a trial of Ad26.COV2.S vaccine versus placebo. The genes are TRBV30 and TRBJ2-7; no clear D gene. The DNA for the CDR3 is TGTGCCTGGAGTAATGGGAAGCAGTACTTC. It codes for CAWSNGKQYF.